The table lists the clone carrying this T cell receptor beta chain with a few counts. Its antigen is not known. One end of the junction fails to match germline, which may point to a read error. These data are taken from a study of T cells after yellow fever vaccination. Study-level information: In the case of low-cell-number fractions, SMART-Seq v4 Ultra Low Input was used for preparation. Broader study findings: Once the booster was given, most primary-vaccination clones reappeared, at approximately 97% for CD4 and over 75% for CD8.

Generation of TCR cDNA used 5'RACE template switching (which added a universal primer site and UMIs). TCRdb re-called the 5' RACE reads with MiXCR, one entry per CDR3 protein. The sample contains around 590,000 distinct CDR3 sequences, more than 9% of which appear only once. The CDR3 has 16 amino acids. The V gene is TRBV12-3 or TRBV12-4, the J gene TRBJ2-7, with TRBD2 matching 10 bases. Specimen: PBMCs, collected on the day of the yellow fever booster vaccination. The TCR originated in a man aged 25 to 40 who received the YFV17D yellow fever vaccine. For the CDR3, the DNA is TGTGCCAGCTCCAAAGGAGCGGGAGGGCATGTCGCCGAGCAGTACTTT. Residues: CASSKGAGGHVAEQYF.